Sequencing of this T cell receptor (beta chain) was carried out in a study of blood T cell repertoires in COVID-19. Study context: Sites in the United States, Italy and Spain provided acute and convalescent COVID-19 samples. T cells, B-cell-depleted T cells, or PBMCs provided the cDNA or gDNA that served as material.

Original processing methods: By means of reference gene primer amplification, nucleated cell counts were estimated. Sequencing was performed with immunoSEQ multiplex PCR; in TCRdb, only in-frame clones are kept and a portion is missing. V and J calls and clone size are as listed in that table; D and trimming were resolved from the DNA. The sample comprises around 68,000 clones, 65% to 80% of which are singletons, and about 10% rests with the top ten. Looked up from germline, CDR1 is GTSNPN and CDR2 is SVGIG (reference sequence). V was trimmed by 0 bases and J by 4 bases, leaving 15 bases between them. CDR3 length equals 15 residues.

The V call is TRBV30, the J call TRBJ1-2; D is uncertain. Sample: peripheral blood. The TCR originated in a woman aged 45-59 years with acute or convalescent COVID-19. CDR3 nucleotides: TGTGCCTGGAGTGTAGCCCTGTCCCCTCTCTATGGCTACACCTTC. This sequence encodes CAWSVALSPLYGYTF.